This section outlines one TCR beta chain sequence together with its context. This CDR3 spans 16 amino acids. Deletions cut 4 bases from V and 0 bases from J, with 14 bases between. Per germline, CDR1 SGHRS and CDR2 YFSETQ. The library targeted TCRbeta and was prepared with unique molecular identifiers. In TCRdb, the PCR reads were re-called with MiXCR into one record per CDR3 protein. In the table there are a few hundred thousand distinct CDR3 sequences, 27% of which are singletons. The data derive from a study of T-cell reconstitution after alpha-beta-depleted transplantation in children. The sample here was PBMCs, taken before TCRalphabeta/CD19-depleted stem cell transplant. This chain uses TRBV5-1 with TRBJ1-3; D uncertain. This TCR came from a boy under three years old with Wiskott-Aldrich syndrome, due to receive a stem cell transplant. The CDR3 sequence: CASSPEFGFSGNTIYF. The CDR3 DNA reads as TGCGCCAGCAGCCCCGAATTCGGGTTCTCTGGAAACACCATATATTTT.